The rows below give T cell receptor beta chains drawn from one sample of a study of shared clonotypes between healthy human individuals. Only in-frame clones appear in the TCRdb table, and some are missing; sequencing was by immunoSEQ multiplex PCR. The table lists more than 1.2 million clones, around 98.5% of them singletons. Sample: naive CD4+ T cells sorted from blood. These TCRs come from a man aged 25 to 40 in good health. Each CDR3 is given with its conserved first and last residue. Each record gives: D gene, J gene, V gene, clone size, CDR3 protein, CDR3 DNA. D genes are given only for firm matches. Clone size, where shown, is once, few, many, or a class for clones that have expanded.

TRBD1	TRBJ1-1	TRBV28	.	CASSLSVGTGSEAFF	TGTGCCAGCAGTTTAAGCGTCGGGACAGGGAGTGAAGCTTTCTTT
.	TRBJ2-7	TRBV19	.	CASSIAAGAYEQYF	TGTGCCAGTAGTATAGCGGCTGGAGCCTACGAGCAGTACTTC
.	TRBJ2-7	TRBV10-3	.	CAISSNLEGYEQYF	TGTGCCATCAGTTCAAATCTAGAGGGCTACGAGCAGTACTTC
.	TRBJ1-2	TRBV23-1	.	CASSQNPVCLYYGYTF	TGCGCCAGCAGTCAAAACCCTGTTTGCTTATACTATGGCTACACCTTC
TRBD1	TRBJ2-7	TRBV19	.	CASSGGQVLYEQYF	TGTGCCAGTAGCGGGGGACAGGTCCTGTACGAGCAGTACTTC
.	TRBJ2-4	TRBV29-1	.	CSVRVGAKNIQYF	TGCAGCGTGCGCGTGGGAGCCAAAAACATTCAGTACTTC
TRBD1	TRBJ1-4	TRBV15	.	CATSATRDRDEKLFF	TGTGCCACCAGCGCAACCCGGGACAGGGATGAAAAACTGTTTTTT
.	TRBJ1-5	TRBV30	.	CAWSVIGDSNQPQHF	TGTGCCTGGAGTGTCATAGGGGATAGCAATCAGCCCCAGCATTTT
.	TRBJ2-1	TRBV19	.	CASSIFSPVGYNEQFF	TGTGCCAGTAGTATATTCTCTCCTGTCGGCTACAATGAGCAGTTCTTC
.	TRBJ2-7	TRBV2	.	CASRGPYEQYF	TGTGCCAGCAGGGGGCCCTACGAGCAGTACTTC
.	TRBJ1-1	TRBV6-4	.	CASSAYGGTEAFF	TGTGCCAGCAGTGCGTATGGCGGCACTGAAGCTTTCTTT
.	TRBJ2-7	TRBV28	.	CASSLGPIYEQYF	TGTGCCAGCAGTTTAGGACCGATCTACGAGCAGTACTTC
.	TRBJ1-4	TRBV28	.	CAAGFEKLFF	TGTGCCGCAGGGTTTGAAAAACTGTTTTTT
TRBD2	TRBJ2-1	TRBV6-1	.	CASRSRREFGNEQFF	TGTGCCAGCAGGTCTCGGCGGGAGTTTGGTAATGAGCAGTTCTTC
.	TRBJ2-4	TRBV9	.	CASSPRQGRVPKNIQYF	TGTGCCAGCAGCCCGCGTCAGGGGAGGGTGCCCAAAAACATTCAGTACTTC
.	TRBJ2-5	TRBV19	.	CASSIARGETQYF	TGTGCCAGTAGTATAGCCAGAGGAGAGACCCAGTACTTC
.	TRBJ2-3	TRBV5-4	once	CASSPFGDPFIDTQYF	TGTGCCAGCAGTCCATTCGGGGACCCCTTTATAGATACGCAGTATTTT
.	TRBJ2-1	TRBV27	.	CASTQLPYLNNEQFF	TGTGCCAGCACCCAGCTACCGTACCTGAACAATGAGCAGTTCTTC
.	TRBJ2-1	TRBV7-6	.	CASSPGPLHYNEQFF	TGTGCCAGCAGCCCTGGACCCCTGCACTACAATGAGCAGTTCTTC
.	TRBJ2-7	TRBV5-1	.	CASSLGGAQIYEQYF	TGCGCCAGCAGCTTGGGCGGGGCACAGATCTACGAGCAGTACTTC
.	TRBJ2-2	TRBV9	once	CASSVGHSGELFF	TGTGCCAGCAGCGTCGGACATTCCGGGGAGCTGTTTTTT
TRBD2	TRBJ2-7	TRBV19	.	CASSIAGGPAEQYF	TGTGCCAGTAGTATAGCGGGAGGGCCCGCCGAGCAGTACTTC
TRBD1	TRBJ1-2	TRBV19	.	CASRLDRDFSGYTF	TGTGCCAGTAGACTTGACAGGGACTTCTCTGGCTACACCTTC
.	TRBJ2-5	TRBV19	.	CASSIVGRGIQETQYF	TGTGCCAGTAGTATAGTAGGACGGGGTATCCAAGAGACCCAGTACTTC
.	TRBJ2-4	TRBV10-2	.	CASSIGGLAKNIQYF	TGCGCCAGCAGCATAGGGGGATTAGCCAAAAACATTCAGTACTTC
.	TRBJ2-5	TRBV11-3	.	CASSTRGRGQETQYF	TGTGCCAGCAGCACCCGGGGGCGCGGACAAGAGACCCAGTACTTC
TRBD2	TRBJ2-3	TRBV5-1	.	CASSPNLAGAGDTQYF	TGCGCCAGCAGCCCTAATCTAGCGGGAGCTGGAGATACGCAGTATTTT
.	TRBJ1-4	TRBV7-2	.	CASSPQGFGEKLFF	TGTGCCAGCAGCCCACAGGGTTTTGGAGAAAAACTGTTTTTT
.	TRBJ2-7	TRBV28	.	CASSSPGSYEQYF	TGTGCCAGCAGTTCACCGGGGAGCTACGAGCAGTACTTC
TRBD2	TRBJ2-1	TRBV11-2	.	CASSPVAGGGNEQFF	TGTGCCAGCAGCCCCGTAGCGGGAGGGGGCAATGAGCAGTTCTTC
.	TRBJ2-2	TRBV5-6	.	CASSLGADRETGELFF	TGTGCCAGCAGCTTGGGAGCAGACCGGGAAACCGGGGAGCTGTTTTTT
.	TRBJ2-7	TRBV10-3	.	CAIRGGRESSGEQYF	TGTGCCATCAGGGGGGGCAGGGAATCTTCTGGCGAGCAGTACTTC
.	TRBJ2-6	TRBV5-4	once	CASSLGTFPGANVLTF	TGTGCCAGCAGCTTGGGGACATTCCCTGGGGCCAACGTCCTGACTTTC
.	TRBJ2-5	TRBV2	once	CASSDRGGETQYF	TGTGCCAGCAGTGACCGGGGCGGGGAGACCCAGTACTTC
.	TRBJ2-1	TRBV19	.	CASSRGDSSSYNEQFF	TGTGCCAGTAGTAGGGGGGACTCAAGCTCCTACAATGAGCAGTTCTTC
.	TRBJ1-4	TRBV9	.	CASSVGWAGEKLFF	TGTGCCAGCAGCGTAGGGTGGGCTGGCGAAAAACTGTTTTTT
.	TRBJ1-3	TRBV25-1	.	CASSGGGGNTIYF	TGTGCCAGCAGTGGTGGGGGTGGAAACACCATATATTTT
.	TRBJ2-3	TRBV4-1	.	CASRQDNTQYF	TGCGCCAGCAGACAGGATAATACGCAGTATTTT
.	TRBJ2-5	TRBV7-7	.	CASSLLRQETQYF	TGTGCCAGCAGCTTATTACGCCAAGAGACCCAGTACTTC
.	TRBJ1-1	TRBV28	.	CASSSPGGPNTEAFF	TGTGCCAGCAGTTCCCCGGGAGGGCCGAACACTGAAGCTTTCTTT
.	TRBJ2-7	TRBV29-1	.	CSVGAAVGEQYF	TGCAGCGTTGGGGCGGCAGTGGGAGAGCAGTACTTC
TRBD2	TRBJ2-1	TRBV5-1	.	CASSPSGARSYNEQFF	TGCGCCAGCAGCCCTAGCGGGGCCCGCTCCTACAATGAGCAGTTCTTC